The present T cell receptor (beta chain) was sequenced within a study of blood T cells in healthy people across ages. Together with a sample-barcoded 5' primer, a J-beta primer mix was included in a second PCR lasting about 6 to 11 cycles. Each CDR3 protein gets one entry after TCRdb re-called the 5' RACE reads with MiXCR. The data hold around 1,000,000 distinct CDR3 sequences, with around 25% observed a single time. Another study also made use of these data, one on T cells of mothers and their children.

The sample comprised blood. The TCR sequence derives from a girl aged 2 to 9 in good health.

CDR3 loop: CSVVWREGGDTQYF. DNA of the CDR3: TGCAGCGTTGTTTGGCGGGAGGGTGGAGATACGCAGTATTTT. The rearrangement joins TRBV29-1 to TRBJ2-3, with 9 bases lining up with TRBD2. Germline-derived CDR1 and CDR2 are SQVTM and ANQGSEA. This CDR3 is 14 amino acids long. J gave up 5 bases and V 4 bases, and 7 bases lay outside the gene matches.